One sample yielded the 7 T cell receptor beta chains listed below, sequenced in a study of type 1 and type 2 diabetes patients. PCR was run on genomic DNA. Multiplex PCR with 30 forward and 13 reverse primers amplified the TCR beta CDR3. TCRdb passed the multiplex PCR reads through MiXCR, listing each CDR3 protein once. Of 250,000 to 300,000 distinct CDR3 sequences listed, 40% to 50% are singletons. Sequencing was performed on peripheral blood mononuclear cells (PBMCs). The source is a man aged 18 to 29 with type 2 diabetes.

This clonotype has a handful of counts. The rearrangement links TRBV10-3 to TRBJ1-5; no clear D gene. The germline CDR1 and CDR2 sequences are ENHRY and SYGVKD. Trimming cost V 2 bases and J 4 bases, with 6 bases left between them. The CDR3 is 13 residues long. CDR3 protein: CAISEKVNQPQHF. CDR3 nucleotides: TGTGCCATCAGTGAGAAGGTGAATCAGCCCCAGCATTTT.

In this sample, this clonotype turned up a few times. The chain is built from TRBV19 and TRBJ2-2; perhaps D is TRBD1 or TRBD2 (6 bases each). Trimming shortened V by 8 bases and J by 3 bases, and 10 bases separated the two germline ends. The CDR3 spans 13 residues. Germline V gene lookup returns CDR1 LNHDA and CDR2 SQIVND (reference sequence). CDR3 in amino acids: CASEEGDTGELFF. The CDR3 DNA sequence: TGTGCCAGTGAGGAGGGGGACACCGGGGAGCTGTTTTTT.

This clonotype was seen more than once but under ten times. The gene calls are TRBV14 and TRBJ2-1, with D tentatively TRBD2 (6 bases). The germline CDR1 and CDR2 sequences are SGHDN and FVKESK. CDR3 length: 15 residues. V lost 4 bases to trimming and J lost 5 bases, with 15 bases between them. The CDR3 coding sequence is TGTGCCAGCAGCCCGGGACTTACAACCCACAATGAGCAGTTCTTC. Amino acid sequence: CASSPGLTTHNEQFF.

The DNA of the CDR3 is TGTGCCAGCAGCGTAGAGGGGCTTCAAGGCTACACCTTC. It yields the protein CASSVEGLQGYTF. This chain links TRBV9 with TRBJ1-2; possibly TRBD1 for D (5 bases). This CDR3 spans 13 amino acids. V was shortened by 0 bases and J by 8 bases, with 11 bases between the two germline ends. Germline V gene data show CDR1 as SGDLS and CDR2 as YYNGEE.

This sequence joins TRBV7-3 and TRBJ2-1; D not resolved. CDR1 is SGHTA, CDR2 FQGTGA, per germline. V was trimmed by 1 base and J by 10 bases, leaving 8 bases between them. CDR3 length equals 12 residues. In DNA, the CDR3 is TGTGCCAGCAGCTTAATCGGCGCCGAGCAGTTCTTC. Its translation: CASSLIGAEQFF.

To note about this clonotype: A read error may account for a junction end that differs from germline. The chain couples TRBV10-1 to TRBJ1-5; D uncertain. The germline V gene encodes CDR1 WNHNN and CDR2 SYGVQD (reference sequence). This CDR3 has 16 residues. The CDR3 DNA reads TGTGCCAGCAGTGAACTAGCATCGTATAGCAATCAGCCCCAGCATTTT. Its translation: CASSELASYSNQPQHF.

J is TRBJ2-2 and V is TRBV2, with 8 positions matching TRBD1. This CDR3 comprises 15 residues. The V and J ends lost 4 bases and 4 bases, in that order; junction bases with no gene match: 5. In germline, CDR1 is SNHLY, CDR2 FYNNEI. This CDR3 reads CASSGQGLGTGELFF. In DNA form, the CDR3 reads TGTGCCAGCAGTGGACAGGGGTTGGGCACCGGGGAGCTGTTTTTT.